This passage covers 21 T cell receptor beta chains from one sample sequenced in a study of neurological immune-mediated disorders. TCRdb itself ran the 5' RACE reads through MiXCR, one entry per CDR3 protein. The sample carries about 35,000 distinct CDR3 sequences, less than 5% recorded once. The sequenced sample was PBMCs. Receptors were obtained from a man aged 30 to 39 with multiple sclerosis.

This clonotype showed up many times. V and J are TRBV29-1 and TRBJ2-3; D remains ambiguous. This CDR3 has 13 residues. V lost 2 bases, J lost 4 bases, and 10 bases lay in between. CDR1 and CDR2 from the germline V gene are SQVTM and ANQGSEA. CDR3 loop: CSVEFLVSDTQYF. CDR3 coding DNA: TGCAGCGTTGAATTTTTGGTCTCAGATACGCAGTATTTT.

A word on this clonotype: A much larger clone sits a single nucleotide away, making a read error possible. The gene calls are TRBV27 and TRBJ2-1; a possible D gene is TRBD2 (7 bases). There are 12 residues in the CDR3. Per germline, CDR1 MNHEY and CDR2 SMNVEV (reference sequence). In DNA, the CDR3 is TGTGTCAGCAGTCCCGGGGGGCCTGAGCAGTTCTTC. It encodes CVSSPGGPEQFF.

This clonotype was counted between two and nine times. The chain carries TRBV7-2 and TRBJ2-3; weak D call: TRBD2 (5 bases). The CDR3 length is 17 residues. Germline V gives CDR1 SGHTA, CDR2 FQGNSA. V was clipped by 1 base and J by 0 bases, with 14 bases between them. The CDR3 region is CASSLVAGLASTDTQYF. The CDR3 region has the DNA TGTGCCAGCAGCTTAGTCGCGGGCTTGGCCAGCACAGATACGCAGTATTTT.

This clonotype showed up many times. J is TRBJ2-7 and V is TRBV20-1, with TRBD1 as a possible D gene (6 bases). Trimming took off 5 bases at V and 3 bases at J, with 26 bases between the two ends. Germline loops: CDR1 DFQATT, CDR2 SNEGSKA (reference sequence). There are 17 residues in the CDR3. CDR3 amino acids: CSAYREKKDRIDYEQYF. The CDR3 nucleotides read TGCAGTGCTTATCGGGAAAAAAAGGACAGAATTGACTACGAGCAGTACTTC.

This clonotype was found many times. The genes are TRBV7-2 and TRBJ1-1; D gene uncertain. Per the germline V gene, CDR1 is SGHTA and CDR2 is FQGNSA. The CDR3 has 16 amino acids. Trimming removed 1 base from V and 7 bases from J, with 19 bases in between. The CDR3 protein is CASSLVSGWKDGEAFF. CDR3 bases: TGTGCCAGCAGCTTAGTGTCGGGATGGAAGGACGGTGAAGCTTTCTTT.

This clonotype has a count of ten or more. The chain combines TRBV5-1 with TRBJ1-2, with D possibly TRBD1 on 5 matching bases. Germline assignment: CDR1 SGHRS and CDR2 YFSETQ. The CDR3 has 13 amino acids. The V end was cut by 0 bases, the J end by 4 bases, with 7 bases between. For the CDR3, the DNA is TGCGCCAGCAGCTTGGAGGGGCGCTATGGCTACACCTTC. This translates into CASSLEGRYGYTF.

Turning to this clonotype: The junction differs from germline at one of its ends, possibly a read error. This CDR3 is CSAGGQGLRSPLNF. The CDR3 DNA follows: TGCAGTGCGGGGGGACAGGGCTTAAGGTCACCCCTCAACTTT. The V call is TRBV20-1, the J call TRBJ1-6, with 9 bases that match TRBD1. The CDR3 covers 14 residues. Germline lookup yields CDR1 DFQATT and CDR2 SNEGSKA (reference sequence).

This clonotype was detected ten times or more. The chain recombines TRBV5-6 with TRBJ2-5; D is unclear. Germline V gene data show CDR1 as SGHDT and CDR2 as YYEEEE. The CDR3 runs to 13 residues. V was cut by 1 base and J by 1 base, with 5 bases left in between. The DNA of the CDR3 is TGTGCCAGCAGCTTGAGCTCCCAAGAGACCCAGTACTTC. This sequence encodes CASSLSSQETQYF.

The chain has TRBV6-2 or TRBV6-3 and TRBJ2-7; TRBD2 matches at 7 bases. The CDR3 runs to 14 residues. The J segment lost 7 bases and the V segment lost 5 bases, leaving 11 bases of the junction unmatched. Germline-derived CDR1 and CDR2 are MNHEY and SVGEGT. The CDR3, as DNA: TGTGCCAGCAGTACGGTGTACCAAGCGGGGGAGCAGTACTTC. Residues: CASSTVYQAGEQYF.

This clonotype was observed at least ten times. The CDR3 nucleotides are TGTGCCAGCAACCACAGGGGACCGAACACTGAAGCTTTCTTT. Translating it yields CASNHRGPNTEAFF. The J gene is TRBJ1-1, the V gene TRBV12-3 or TRBV12-4; TRBD1 matches at 7 bases. The CDR3 length is 14 residues. The trim removed 7 bases at V and 1 base at J, leaving 6 bases unmatched.

This clonotype was detected many times. The chain is built from TRBV20-1 and TRBJ2-5; the D is unclear. This CDR3 region has 12 residues. Between the trimmed V and J ends, which lost 3 bases and 3 bases, there was a span of 8 bases. CDR1 and CDR2 (germline): DFQATT, SNEGSKA (reference sequence). The CDR3 DNA sequence: TGCAGTGCTAGTGGGGTGGAAGAGACCCAGTACTTC. Its translation is CSASGVEETQYF.

This clonotype has a count of ten or more. The V gene is TRBV20-1, the J gene TRBJ1-4, with 7 bases fitting TRBD1. Germline V gene lookup returns CDR1 DFQATT and CDR2 SNEGSKA (reference sequence). This CDR3 contains 14 residues. Unmatched junction bases numbered 3, after V lost 4 bases and J lost 1 base. The CDR3 sequence is CSAMQGGTNEKLFF. The CDR3 DNA follows: TGCAGTGCTATGCAGGGGGGAACTAATGAAAAACTGTTTTTT.

The table lists this clonotype with many counts. The J gene is TRBJ2-1, the V gene TRBV20-1; TRBD1 matches 7 bases. CDR1 DFQATT and CDR2 SNEGSKA come from the germline V gene (reference sequence). This CDR3 comprises 14 residues. J was trimmed by 1 base and V by 8 bases; bases with no gene match: 8. CDR3 DNA sequence: TGCAGTATTCAGACAGGGATTTCCTACAATGAGCAGTTCTTC. This gives the protein CSIQTGISYNEQFF.

This clonotype was seen ten or more times. This chain connects TRBV20-1 to TRBJ2-7; D not resolved. The germline V gene has CDR1 DFQATT and CDR2 SNEGSKA (reference sequence). The CDR3 sequence is 15 residues long. Trimming pared 3 bases from V and 0 bases from J, leaving 15 bases between. CDR3 sequence: CSASPPLRSSYEQYF. For the CDR3, the DNA is TGCAGTGCTAGCCCCCCTCTCAGATCCTCCTACGAGCAGTACTTC.

This clonotype was detected many times. This rearrangement joins TRBV6-6 to TRBJ1-5; no definite D call. The germline V and J ends were trimmed by 4 bases and 7 bases, with 14 bases remaining between them. CDR1 and CDR2 (germline): MNHNY, SVGAGI (reference sequence). This CDR3 is 14 amino acids long. Here the CDR3 reads CASSFPGGAQPQHF. The CDR3 nucleotides read TGTGCCAGCAGTTTCCCTGGAGGAGCCCAGCCCCAGCATTTT.

This clonotype was recorded at least ten times. The chain uses TRBV7-9 and TRBJ2-5, with a tentative D call TRBD2 (6 bases). Germline CDR1 SEHNR, CDR2 FQNEAQ (reference sequence). This CDR3 has 15 residues. Trimming pared 5 bases from V and 4 bases from J, leaving 17 bases between. The CDR3 sequence is CASSIWTTVRETQYF. Written as DNA, the CDR3 is TGTGCCAGCAGCATCTGGACTACCGTTCGAGAGACCCAGTACTTC.

This clonotype appeared a few times. The V gene is TRBV20-1, the J gene TRBJ2-7, with D possibly matching TRBD2 (5 bases). The V and J ends lost 6 bases and 4 bases respectively, with 10 bases between them. Germline lookup yields CDR1 DFQATT and CDR2 SNEGSKA (reference sequence). The CDR3 loop spans 11 amino acids. The CDR3 reads CSAPRGYEQYF. As DNA, the CDR3 is TGCAGTGCCCCTCGGGGATACGAGCAGTACTTC.

There are a few counts of this clonotype. The chain links TRBV5-1 to TRBJ2-2; no definite D call. V lost 0 bases to trimming and J lost 3 bases, with 9 bases between them. Germline lookup yields CDR1 SGHRS and CDR2 YFSETQ. The CDR3 is made up of 15 amino acids. The CDR3 is CASSLARTDTGELFF. In nucleotides, the CDR3 is TGCGCCAGCAGCTTGGCTCGGACCGACACCGGGGAGCTGTTTTTT.

This clonotype was seen ten or more times. The chain carries TRBV12-3 or TRBV12-4 and TRBJ1-1; D call uncertain. The V gene lost 1 base and the J gene lost 3 bases, with 9 bases spanning the gap. The CDR3 is 14 residues long. The CDR3 DNA reads as TGTGCCAGCAGTTTAGACAGTGGGGACACTGAAGCTTTCTTT. As protein: CASSLDSGDTEAFF.

This clonotype was seen at least ten times. V usage is TRBV19 and J usage is TRBJ2-5; 12 bases line up with TRBD2. The junction had 10 bases not matched to a gene; V was cut back by 7 bases and J by 4 bases. This CDR3 contains 16 residues. Germline lookup yields CDR1 LNHDA and CDR2 SQIVND (reference sequence). CDR3 residues: CASTTGLAGQGETQYF. CDR3 DNA sequence: TGTGCCAGTACCACTGGACTAGCGGGGCAAGGAGAGACCCAGTACTTC.

This clonotype was counted many times. CDR3 nucleotide sequence: TGCAGTGCTCCCCTGATGGGCAGGGGGACTGAAGCTTTCTTT. It specifies CSAPLMGRGTEAFF. The chain carries TRBV20-1 and TRBJ1-1; 7 bases line up with TRBD1. This CDR3 contains 14 residues. The germline V gene encodes CDR1 DFQATT and CDR2 SNEGSKA (reference sequence). Germline trimming cut 5 bases from V and 5 bases from J; bases unmatched to any gene: 11.